This TCR beta chain is from a study of Ad26.COV2.S vaccination and SARS-CoV-2 variants (dated by TCRdb to the early 2020s). The study in broad terms: Vaccine-arm donors were drawn from COV1001, a multicentre, randomized, double-blind, placebo-controlled phase I-IIa trial of Ad26.COV2.S in healthy adults. Ad26.COV2.S was administered intramuscularly at a dose of 5x10^10 or 1x10^11 viral particles, either as one shot or as two shots given 56 days apart. TCRbeta repertoire sequencing was used to assess the specificity and breadth of SARS-CoV-2-reactive T cell receptors after Ad26.COV2.S vaccination. A total of 32 samples were included in the TCR-sequenced set, comprising around 19 Ad26.COV2.S vaccine recipients, 5 placebo recipients and 8 SARS-CoV-2 convalescent individuals. Trial participants were randomized into five groups of five: low-dose or high-dose Ad26.COV2.S given once or twice, or placebo on both occasions. Investigators did not know the trial group allocation while performing experiments and assessing outcomes. Here is what the overall study found, with its caveats: Non-spike TCR breadth was comparable between vaccine and placebo recipients, consistent with the vaccine containing only spike. The authors noted that the TCR breadth and depth analyses may have underestimated total T cell responses. Ad26.COV2.S recipients had higher spike-specific TCR breadth than placebo recipients (P = 0.0014). After vaccination, spike-specific CD8+ and CD4+ T cell responses were reported to show substantial breadth. Comparing responses between vaccine doses or regimens was not something the study was powered to do.

TCRbeta CDR3 regions were sequenced with the immunoSEQ Assay. After extraction, genomic DNA underwent amplification by bias-controlled multiplex PCR, followed by high-throughput sequencing. Concerning the study's data processing: To quantify the absolute abundance of each unique TCRbeta CDR3 region, sequences were collapsed and filtered. Usable DNA was measured by amplifying reference genes present in all nucleated cells, and TCRbeta template counts were normalized to that usable DNA to estimate T cell fraction. Repertoire TCRs were annotated as SARS-CoV-2-specific by exact matching of V gene, CDR3 amino acid sequence and J gene to a known reactive TCR set. MIRA supplied the reference SARS-CoV-2 TCR set, which was filtered for enrichment in COVID-19-positive ImmuneCODE repertoires so that public or cross-reactive TCRs were removed. Drawing on the MIRA antigens, annotated TCRs were analysed further at the level of specific ORF or position within ORF. Depth was the summed frequency of annotated unique rearrangements, while breadth was defined as annotated unique rearrangements over total unique productive rearrangements. Group comparisons of TCR breadth used two-sided Wilcoxon rank-sum tests. The table comes from immuneACCESS by way of TCRdb, which keeps in-frame sequences with V and J called. Part of the clones is missing from these tables; in studies checked, under half for an unresolved V gene and the rest for unknown reasons. V and J calls and clone size are those listed in that table; D and trimming were worked out from the DNA. Recorded for this sample are fewer than 300,000 clones; about 89% of them occurred a single time. Clones ranked in the top ten supply 2.5% to 3.5% of the sample.

Taken with the paper, the label for treatment or condition translates to: around 19 received Ad26.COV2.S at low or high dose, single or two shots; about five received placebo; per-sample allocation not given. Repertoires of vaccine and placebo recipients were sequenced from samples collected on day 63 after the first injection. In Cohort 1b, about 25 adults aged 18-55 years were enrolled at a single site in Boston, USA, between 29 July and 7 August 2020. Ad26.COV2.S was a replication-incompetent adenovirus type 26 vector that expressed a prefusion-stabilized SARS-CoV-2 spike protein derived from the original Wuhan strain. Taken from cysteine to phenylalanine, the CDR3 has 17 residues. Only the CDR3 part of the read is kept: 51 bases, read in frame from the first base. This clone was seen a few times. The target of this receptor is not known. Per-base quality was not reported, and no clone a single base away is much larger than it.

The sequence was obtained from a person between 18 and 65 years old who received the Ad26.COV2.S COVID-19 vaccine or a placebo. The rearranged chain carries TRBV21-1 and TRBJ1-1; the table assigns TRBD1, which was not confirmed against the DNA. TRBV21-1 is marked as a pseudogene. The material sequenced was peripheral blood, taken in a trial of Ad26.COV2.S vaccine versus placebo. DNA sequence: TGTGCCAGCAGCAAAGCGAGGCCAGGGTTTGAATCCACTGAAGCTTTCTTT. Its amino acids are CASSKARPGFESTEAFF.